The rows below give T cell receptor beta chains drawn from one sample of a study of beta chain features in type 1 diabetes. TCRdb keeps only in-frame clones here, not all; method: immunoSEQ multiplex PCR. The table lists under 200,000 clones, 8% to 9.5% of them singletons, with approximately 0.56% in the top ten. Sample: central memory CD4+ T cells from blood. The receptors come from a woman aged 18-29 years with type 1 diabetes. CDR3s include the opening cysteine and the closing phenylalanine or tryptophan. The D gene is left open where the match is weak. Rows may omit the clone size; those that give it use once, few, many or a size class.

j_call v_call d_call clone_size cdr3_aa cdr3_nt
TRBJ2-7 TRBV10-3 . . CAIGVTGSEQYF TGTGCCATCGGGGTCACAGGGAGCGAGCAGTACTTC
TRBJ2-2 TRBV15 TRBD2 medium-sized CATSRREGPGELFF TGTGCCACCAGCAGAAGGGAGGGGCCCGGGGAGCTGTTTTTT
TRBJ2-3 TRBV19 . . CASRRTSSTDTQYF TGTGCCAGTAGGCGGACAAGCAGCACAGATACGCAGTATTTT
TRBJ2-7 TRBV25-1 TRBD1 . CASSVGQGYEQYF TGTGCCAGCAGTGTCGGACAGGGCTACGAGCAGTACTTC
TRBJ2-7 TRBV6-6 TRBD2 few CASSYGTSGYEQYF TGTGCCAGCAGTTACGGGACTAGCGGCTACGAGCAGTACTTC
TRBJ1-2 TRBV28 . . CASSLGAASTF TGTGCCAGCAGTTTAGGGGCAGCCTCCACCTTC
TRBJ2-1 TRBV11-2 TRBD2 . CASSKLAGSYNEQFF TGTGCCAGCAGCAAACTAGCGGGGTCCTACAATGAGCAGTTCTTC
TRBJ1-2 TRBV2 TRBD1 . CASNDIYSGTGSGYTF TGTGCCAGCAATGATATTTACTCCGGGACAGGTAGCGGCTACACCTTC
TRBJ2-7 TRBV11-2 . . CASSLLYEQYF TGTGCCAGCAGCTTACTATACGAGCAGTACTTC
TRBJ2-1 TRBV4-2 . few CASSLNLQDNEQFF TGTGCCAGTTCACTCAATCTTCAGGACAATGAGCAGTTCTTC
TRBJ2-3 TRBV19 TRBD1 . CASSTPGQGAGDTQYF TGTGCCAGTAGTACGCCAGGACAGGGGGCTGGAGATACGCAGTATTTT
TRBJ2-7 TRBV5-1 . . CASSPGQNSYEQYF TGCGCCAGCAGCCCGGGACAAAACTCCTACGAGCAGTACTTC
TRBJ2-2 TRBV7-9 TRBD1 . CASSPTTGTNTGELFF TGTGCCAGCAGCCCAACGACAGGGACGAACACCGGGGAGCTGTTTTTT
TRBJ2-5 TRBV7-2 . . CASSLADRQETQYF TGTGCCAGCAGCTTAGCCGACAGACAAGAGACCCAGTACTTC
TRBJ1-1 TRBV5-1 . . CASSLLLGVETEAFF TGCGCCAGCAGCTTGCTCCTGGGAGTTGAGACTGAAGCTTTCTTT
TRBJ2-7 TRBV25-1 . few CASSESYEQYF TGTGCCAGCAGCGAGTCCTACGAGCAGTACTTC
TRBJ2-1 TRBV4-3 TRBD1 . CASSQDIRRDSRSYNEQFF TGCGCCAGCAGCCAAGATATCCGAAGGGACAGTCGCTCCTACAATGAGCAGTTCTTC
TRBJ2-2 TRBV9 . . CASSVVGDLSTGELFF TGTGCCAGCAGCGTAGTCGGGGACTTAAGTACCGGGGAGCTGTTTTTT
TRBJ2-7 TRBV28 . . CASSFSGPREQYF TGTGCCAGCAGTTTCAGCGGCCCCCGCGAGCAGTACTTC
TRBJ2-3 TRBV5-1 . few CASTPGAGEYTQYF TGCGCCAGCACCCCGGGGGCGGGGGAATATACGCAGTATTTT
TRBJ2-7 TRBV7-2 . few CASSLDSTGTGYEQYF TGTGCCAGCAGCTTAGATTCGACTGGGACTGGCTACGAGCAGTACTTC
TRBJ1-2 TRBV4-3 . few CASSQTWGTTYGYTF TGCGCCAGCAGCCAAACGTGGGGCACTACCTATGGCTACACCTTC
TRBJ1-4 TRBV7-9 . few CASGWGVRDEKLFF TGTGCCAGCGGCTGGGGGGTCCGGGATGAAAAACTGTTTTTT
TRBJ2-1 TRBV30 . few CAWDSTYNEQFF TGTGCCTGGGACTCGACTTACAATGAGCAGTTCTTC
TRBJ1-3 TRBV7-2 . few CASRGHSGNTIYF TGTGCCAGCAGGGGACACTCTGGAAACACCATATATTTT
TRBJ2-4 TRBV18 TRBD2 . CASSPPKSGGRVNIQYF TGTGCCAGCTCACCACCGAAAAGCGGGGGCCGGGTAAACATTCAGTACTTC
TRBJ2-7 TRBV5-1 . . CASSLAAGAAYEQYF TGCGCCAGCAGCTTGGCGGCAGGGGCGGCCTACGAGCAGTACTTC
TRBJ2-7 TRBV18 . . CASSPPGSPYEQYF TGTGCCAGCTCACCACCGGGCAGTCCCTACGAGCAGTACTTC
TRBJ2-3 TRBV4-3 . . CASSQDPQGAFTDTQYF TGCGCCAGCAGCCAAGATCCCCAGGGCGCTTTCACAGATACGCAGTATTTT
TRBJ2-7 TRBV7-2 TRBD2 few CASSLSASGVNEQYF TGTGCCAGCAGCTTATCGGCTAGCGGAGTAAACGAGCAGTACTTC
TRBJ1-1 TRBV10-3 . many CAISPEGLNTEAFF TGTGCCATCAGTCCTGAGGGTCTGAACACTGAAGCTTTCTTT
TRBJ2-7 TRBV11-3 TRBD1 . CASSPGGREQYF TGTGCCAGCAGCCCAGGGGGTCGTGAGCAGTACTTC
TRBJ2-6 TRBV19 TRBD1 . CASSQGAVGGANVLTF TGTGCCAGTAGTCAGGGGGCCGTCGGTGGGGCCAACGTCCTGACTTTC
TRBJ2-6 TRBV6-1 . . CASSGSGYGANVLTF TGTGCCAGCAGTGGGTCCGGGTACGGGGCCAACGTCCTGACTTTC
TRBJ1-2 TRBV20-1 . few CSADTYGYTF TGCAGTGCTGACACCTATGGCTACACCTTC
TRBJ2-1 TRBV11-2 . few CASSTRTGRSSEQFF TGTGCCAGCAGCACCCGGACGGGAAGATCAAGCGAGCAGTTCTTC
TRBJ1-5 TRBV7-2 TRBD1 . CASSPSGAGGGNQPQHF TGTGCCAGCAGCCCTTCGGGGGCAGGGGGAGGCAATCAGCCCCAGCATTTT
TRBJ2-3 TRBV7-2 TRBD2 few CASSLWTSGTDTQYF TGTGCCAGCAGCCTCTGGACTAGCGGCACAGATACGCAGTATTTT
TRBJ2-3 TRBV5-4 TRBD1 few CASSTGGQGELTQYF TGCGCCAGCAGTACCGGTGGACAGGGGGAGTTGACGCAGTATTTT
TRBJ1-2 TRBV6-5 . . CASGYGSLGYTF TGTGCCAGCGGATACGGTAGCTTGGGCTACACCTTC
TRBJ2-1 TRBV2 TRBD2 many CAASLGLVAEQFF TGTGCCGCATCACTGGGACTAGTGGCTGAGCAGTTCTTC